The clone carrying this T cell receptor beta chain was detected ten times or more. Its antigen is currently unknown. This sample is drawn from a study of HIV-infected patients and healthy controls. cDNA was made from approximately 0.55 ug RNA using alpha and beta constant primers. Separate chain-specific third strand synthesis with multiplexing indices produced the alpha and beta libraries. TCRdb redid the calling of the 5' RACE reads with MiXCR, one entry per CDR3 protein. The sample has 15,000 to 20,000 distinct CDR3 sequences; 8.5% to 9% are singletons. The study's findings and limits: About 13 weeks of therapy was arguably too brief to observe immune reconstitution in treated samples. Healthy controls shared more CDR3 sequences between individuals than HIV-infected patients did. CMV-associated CDR3s mostly grew nonsignificantly during therapy, while HIV-associated CDR3s declined significantly.

Follow-up blood was drawn about 14 weeks, roughly three months, after antiretroviral therapy began. Whole blood was used without fractionation, so all unsorted peripheral T cells were included. The clonotype was recovered from an adult with HIV infection. The sequenced sample was blood, obtained during antiretroviral therapy.

CDR3 in amino acids: CASSLMGAVSGNTIYF. The CDR3 DNA sequence: TGCGCCAGCAGCTTGATGGGGGCAGTGTCTGGAAACACCATATATTTT. The chain recombines TRBV5-1 with TRBJ1-3; D is perhaps TRBD1 (6 bases). Germline assignment: CDR1 SGHRS and CDR2 YFSETQ. CDR3 length: 16 amino acids. V lost 1 base to trimming and J lost 1 base, with 12 bases between them. Supplemented by reference TRBV5-1 and TRBJ1-3, the full variable domain reads KAGVTQTPRYLIKTRGQQVTLSCSPISGHRSVSWYQQTPGQGLQFLFEYFSETQRNKGNFPGRFSGRQFSNSRSEMNVSTLELGDSALYLCASSLMGAVSGNTIYFGEGSWLTVV.